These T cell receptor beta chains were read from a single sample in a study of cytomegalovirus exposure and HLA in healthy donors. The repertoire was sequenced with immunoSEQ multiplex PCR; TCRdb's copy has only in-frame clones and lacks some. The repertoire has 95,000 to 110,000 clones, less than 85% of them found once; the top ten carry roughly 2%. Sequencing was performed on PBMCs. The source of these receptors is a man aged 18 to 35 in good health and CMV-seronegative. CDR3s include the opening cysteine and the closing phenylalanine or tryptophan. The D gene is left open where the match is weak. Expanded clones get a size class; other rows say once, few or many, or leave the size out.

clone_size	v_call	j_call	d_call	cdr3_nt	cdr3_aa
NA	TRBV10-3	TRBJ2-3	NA	TGTGCCGCCGGAGGTGGGGTTACAGATACGCAGTATTTT	CAAGGGVTDTQYF
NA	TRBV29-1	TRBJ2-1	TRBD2	TGCAGCGTTGTGCTAACGGGGGGGGAGCAGTTCTTC	CSVVLTGGEQFF
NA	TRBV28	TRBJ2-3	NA	TGTGCCAGCACCGAGGGAACAGGGACCTTTCGAGGAGCAGATACGCAGTATTTT	CASTEGTGTFRGADTQYF
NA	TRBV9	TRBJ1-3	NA	TGTGCCAGCAGCAATGCAGGGTCGGGAGACACCATATATTTT	CASSNAGSGDTIYF
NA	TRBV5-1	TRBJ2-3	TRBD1	TGCGCCAGCAGCACAAGGACAGGGGCCACAGATACGCAGTATTTT	CASSTRTGATDTQYF
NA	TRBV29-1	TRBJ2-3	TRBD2	TGCAGCGTTGGCGTTAGCGGGGGCACAGATACGCAGTATTTT	CSVGVSGGTDTQYF
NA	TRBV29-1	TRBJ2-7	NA	TGCAGCGCGAGGAGGGATTGGAGCGAGCAGTACTTC	CSARRDWSEQYF
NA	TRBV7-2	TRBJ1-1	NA	TGTGCCAGCAGCTTATCCTCCAGGAACACTGAAGCTTTCTTT	CASSLSSRNTEAFF
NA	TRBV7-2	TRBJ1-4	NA	TGTGCCAGCAGCCGCCAGGTGGTGACGGGGGAAAAACTGTTTTTT	CASSRQVVTGEKLFF
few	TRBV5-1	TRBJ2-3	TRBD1	TGCGCCAGCAGCCCGCTCCTGGGGACAGGAGGGGGCACAGATACGCAGTATTTT	CASSPLLGTGGGTDTQYF
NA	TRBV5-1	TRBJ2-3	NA	TGCGCCAGCAGCTTGTTCAGGAAAAGCACAGATACGCAGTATTTT	CASSLFRKSTDTQYF
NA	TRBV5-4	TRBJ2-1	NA	TGTGCCAGCAGCGCTGACCGGGGTAGGTACAATGAGCAGTTCTTC	CASSADRGRYNEQFF
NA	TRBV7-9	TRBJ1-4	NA	TGTGCCAGCAGCTTAGCGAAGAAGGCTAGGACTAATGAAAAACTGTTTTTT	CASSLAKKARTNEKLFF
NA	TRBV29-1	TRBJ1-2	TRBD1	TGCAGCGTTGATCGCACAGGGGGTAATGGCTACACCTTC	CSVDRTGGNGYTF
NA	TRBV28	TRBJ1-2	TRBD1	TGTGCCAGCAGGGGGACAGGGGAGGCCTATGGCTACACCTTC	CASRGTGEAYGYTF
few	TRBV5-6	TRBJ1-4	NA	TGTGCCAGCAGCAGAACAGGGTTGGGAAAACTGTTTTTT	CASSRTGLGKLFF
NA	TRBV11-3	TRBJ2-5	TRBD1	TGTGCCAGCAGCCCGGGACAGGGGCAAGAGACCCAGTACTTC	CASSPGQGQETQYF
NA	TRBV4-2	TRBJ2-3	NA	TGTGCCAGCAGCCAATCCACATTAGATACGCAGTATTTT	CASSQSTLDTQYF
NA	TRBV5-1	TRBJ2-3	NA	TGCGCCAGCAGCAGTTCGGGGGTCGGCACAGATACGCAGTATTTT	CASSSSGVGTDTQYF
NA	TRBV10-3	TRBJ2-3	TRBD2	TGTGCCATCAGCGAGGGTAGCGGGGGGACGCAGTATTTT	CAISEGSGGTQYF
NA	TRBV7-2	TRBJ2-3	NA	TGTGCCAGCAGCTTAGCGCCCCTGCGGGCAGATACGCAGTATTTT	CASSLAPLRADTQYF
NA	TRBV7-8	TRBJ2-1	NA	TGTGCCAGCAGCGAGCGTACCCGCTCCTACAATGAGCAGTTCTTC	CASSERTRSYNEQFF
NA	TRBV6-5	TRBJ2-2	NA	TGTGCCAGCAGGGCGGAGAACACCGGGGAGCTGTTTTTT	CASRAENTGELFF
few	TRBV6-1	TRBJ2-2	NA	TGTGCCAGCAGCCCGGGATCGGACACCGGGGAGCTGTTTTTT	CASSPGSDTGELFF
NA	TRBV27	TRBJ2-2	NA	TGTGCCAGCGCTAGTGGCGTTAACACCGGGGAGCTGTTTTTT	CASASGVNTGELFF
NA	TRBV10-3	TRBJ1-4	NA	TGTGCCATCAGTGATGGCAGGGGTGGGGAAAAACTGTTTTTT	CAISDGRGGEKLFF
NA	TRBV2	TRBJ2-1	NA	TGTGCCAGCAGTGAAGCGTATGATGAGCAGTTCTTC	CASSEAYDEQFF
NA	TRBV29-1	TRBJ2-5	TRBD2	TGCAGCGTTGAACCCAGCGGGGGAGGGGAGACCCAGTACTTC	CSVEPSGGGETQYF
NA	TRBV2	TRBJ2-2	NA	TGTGCCAGCAGCCCGATTGGAGGGACCGGGGAGCTGTTTTTT	CASSPIGGTGELFF
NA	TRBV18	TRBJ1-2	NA	TGTGCCAGCTCACCACTGCGGGACTATGGCTACACCTTC	CASSPLRDYGYTF
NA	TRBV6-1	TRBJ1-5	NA	TGTGCCAGCAGTGGAGGCCGGACAGTTAGCAATCAGCCCCAGCATTTT	CASSGGRTVSNQPQHF
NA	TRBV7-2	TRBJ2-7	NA	TGTGCCAGCAGCTTAGGGGTGGCGGTGTGGAACGAGCAGTACTTC	CASSLGVAVWNEQYF
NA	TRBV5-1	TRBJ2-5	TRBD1	TGCGCCAGCAGCACGGGACAGCAAGAGACCCAGTACTTC	CASSTGQQETQYF
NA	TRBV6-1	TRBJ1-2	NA	TGTGCCAGCGCCGCGGGGGGTGGGACCGGCTATGGCTACCCCTTC	CASAAGGGTGYGYPF
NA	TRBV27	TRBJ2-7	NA	TGTGCCAGCAGTTTATGGGGGGGCAGTTCCTACGAGCAGTACTTC	CASSLWGGSSYEQYF
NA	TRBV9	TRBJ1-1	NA	TGTGCCAGCAGGGCGGACACGATGAACACTGAAGCTTTCTTT	CASRADTMNTEAFF
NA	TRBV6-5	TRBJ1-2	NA	TGTGCCAGCAGTTACTCGGGCAGAGGGCCCTATTCCGGCTACACCTTC	CASSYSGRGPYSGYTF
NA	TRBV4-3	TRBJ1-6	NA	TGCGCCAGCAGACAGGGAAGCTCCTATAATTCACCCCTCCACTTT	CASRQGSSYNSPLHF
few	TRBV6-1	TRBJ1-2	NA	TGTGCCAGCAGTGAAGCGCTTCAGGGCTATGGCTACACCTTC	CASSEALQGYGYTF
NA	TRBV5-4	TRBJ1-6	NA	TGTGCCAGCAGCCGCTATTCGTCCACCTATAATTCACCCCTCCACTTT	CASSRYSSTYNSPLHF
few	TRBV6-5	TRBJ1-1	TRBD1	TGTGCCAGCAGGGGGACAGGGAGGAACACTGAAGCTTTCTTT	CASRGTGRNTEAFF
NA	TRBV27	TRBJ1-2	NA	TGTGCCAGCAGCGGCAACGTCAGGGGCTATGGCTACACCTTC	CASSGNVRGYGYTF
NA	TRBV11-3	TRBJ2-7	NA	TGTGCCAGCAGCTCAGGGTTGGGCGAGCAGTACTTC	CASSSGLGEQYF